This T cell receptor (beta chain) was sequenced in a study of read filtering for tumor transcriptome and immune sequencing. This library used around 400 ng RNA and molecular barcoded adaptors spanning alpha/delta and beta/gamma chains. MiXCR, run by TCRdb on the reads, gives a single entry per CDR3 protein. The sample includes about 93,000 distinct CDR3 sequences, roughly 21% of them seen just once. Germline V gene sequence: CDR1 SQVTM, CDR2 ANQGSEA. This CDR3 is 14 amino acids long. V trimming: 3 bases; J trimming: 4 bases; junction bases outside the gene matches: 5. Study-wide findings and caveats: IR-seq captured clonotypes deeper and more reliably than RNA-seq.

As regards this clonotype: Its antigen remains unknown.

The source material was a population of CD138-negative cells sorted from bone marrow. This receptor was identified in a donor at least 40 years old with multiple myeloma. This chain uses TRBV29-1 with TRBJ2-3; 9 bases align to TRBD1. CDR3 sequence: CSVDGDRGADTQYF. In DNA form, the CDR3 reads TGCAGCGTTGATGGTGACAGGGGGGCAGATACGCAGTATTTT.